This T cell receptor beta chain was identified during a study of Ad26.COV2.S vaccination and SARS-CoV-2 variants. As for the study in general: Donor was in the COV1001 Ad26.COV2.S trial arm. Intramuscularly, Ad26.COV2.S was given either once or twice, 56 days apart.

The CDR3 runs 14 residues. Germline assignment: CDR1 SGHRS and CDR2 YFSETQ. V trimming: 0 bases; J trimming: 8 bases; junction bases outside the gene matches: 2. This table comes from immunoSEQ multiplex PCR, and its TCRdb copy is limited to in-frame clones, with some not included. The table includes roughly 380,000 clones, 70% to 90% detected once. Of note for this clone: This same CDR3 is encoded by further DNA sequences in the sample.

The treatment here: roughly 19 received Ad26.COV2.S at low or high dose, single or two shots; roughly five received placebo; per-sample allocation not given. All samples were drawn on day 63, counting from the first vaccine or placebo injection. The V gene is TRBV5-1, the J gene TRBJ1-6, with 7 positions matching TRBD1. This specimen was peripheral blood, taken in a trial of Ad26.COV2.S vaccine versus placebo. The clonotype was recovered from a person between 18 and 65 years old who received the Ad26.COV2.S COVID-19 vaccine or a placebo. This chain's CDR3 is CASSLGQGHSPLHF. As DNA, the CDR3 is TGCGCCAGCAGCTTGGGACAGGGTCATTCACCCCTCCACTTT.